What follows are 20 T cell receptor beta chains derived from one specimen sequenced in a study of blood T cell repertoires in COVID-19. Data came from immunoSEQ multiplex PCR; TCRdb stores just in-frame clones and leaves some out. This table has about 150,000 clones, around 85% appearing once. Sequencing was performed on PBMCs or T cells enriched from blood (not recorded which). The receptors here all came from a woman aged 40 to 50 who had recovered from COVID-19.

The chain is built from TRBV10-2 and TRBJ1-5, with 8 bases lining up with TRBD1. The CDR3 has 15 residues. Germline V gives CDR1 WSHSY, CDR2 SAAADI. J gave up 3 bases and V 3 bases, and 4 bases lay outside the gene matches. This CDR3 is CASSDRTGYNQPQHF. DNA for the CDR3: TGCGCCAGCAGTGACAGGACAGGGTACAATCAGCCCCAGCATTTT.

The J gene is TRBJ1-2, the V gene TRBV9, with 7 bases fitting TRBD1. The CDR3 has 15 residues. The junction had 10 bases not matched to a gene; V was cut back by 3 bases and J by 5 bases. Germline V gene lookup returns CDR1 SGDLS and CDR2 YYNGEE. CDR3 nucleotide sequence: TGTGCCAGCAGCGCGCCCCTGGGACAGCATTATGGCTACACCTTC. Translation gives CASSAPLGQHYGYTF.

The V call is TRBV6-5, the J call TRBJ2-1; TRBD2 agrees at 7 bases. The germline V gene has CDR1 MNHEY and CDR2 SVGAGI. J lost 7 bases, V lost 6 bases, and 9 bases had no gene match. There are 14 residues in the CDR3. CDR3 region: CASRNLAERNEQFF. As DNA, the CDR3 is TGTGCCAGCAGGAACCTAGCGGAGAGGAATGAGCAGTTCTTC.

CDR3 in DNA: TGTGCCAGTAGTGCGGGGACAGGTTCACCCCTCCACTTT. This gives the protein CASSAGTGSPLHF. This chain uses TRBV19 with TRBJ1-6, with 8 nucleotides matching TRBD1. This CDR3 spans 13 amino acids. The germline gives CDR1 LNHDA, CDR2 SQIVND (reference sequence). V lost 5 bases, J lost 9 bases, and 3 bases stayed unmatched.

The chain joins TRBV27 to TRBJ2-7; 8 positions agree with TRBD1. Looked up from germline, CDR1 is MNHEY and CDR2 is SMNVEV (reference sequence). The V gene end was trimmed by 4 bases and the J gene end by 3 bases; junction bases not matched to a gene: 5. The CDR3 is made up of 14 amino acids. The CDR3 DNA reads as TGTGCCAGCAGTTCCCCTGACAGGGGCTACGAGCAGTACTTC. Protein product: CASSSPDRGYEQYF.

V and J are TRBV5-1 and TRBJ2-7; 8 bases are a match to TRBD1. Germline V CDR1 and CDR2: SGHRS, YFSETQ. CDR3 length equals 14 residues. V lost 4 bases, J lost 2 bases, and 5 bases stayed unmatched. As DNA, the CDR3 is TGCGCCAGCAGCGACAGGGGATTAACCTACGAGCAGTACTTC. It yields the protein CASSDRGLTYEQYF.

The rearrangement uses TRBV14 and TRBJ2-5; D is undetermined. V lost 3 bases and J lost 4, with 9 bases in between. Germline assignment: CDR1 SGHDN and CDR2 FVKESK. This CDR3 is built from 13 residues. The CDR3 region is CASSQRRLETQYF. CDR3 coding DNA: TGTGCCAGCAGCCAGCGCAGGTTAGAGACCCAGTACTTC. Based on the CDR3 plus reference TRBV14 and TRBJ2-5, the full variable domain is EAGVTQFPSHSVIEKGQTVTLRCDPISGHDNLYWYRRVMGKEIKFLLHFVKESKQDESGMPNNRFLAERTGGTYSTLKVQPAELEDSGVYFCASSQRRLETQYFGPGTRLLVL.

This clone was seen more than once but under ten times. V usage is TRBV6-5 and J usage is TRBJ1-2; maybe TRBD1 (5 bases). This CDR3 region has 14 residues. The germline V gene has CDR1 MNHEY and CDR2 SVGAGI. V shed 6 bases and J shed 3 bases, with 14 bases lying between them. CDR3 sequence (DNA): TGTGCCAGCAGCATCGGGGGGTTCGACTATGGCTACACCTTC. This codes for CASSIGGFDYGYTF.

The genes are TRBV5-1 and TRBJ1-1; D call uncertain. This CDR3 region has 14 residues. Trimming removed 4 bases from V and 1 base from J, with 11 bases in between. Per germline, CDR1 SGHRS and CDR2 YFSETQ. CDR3 loop: CASSPDTKNTEAFF. The CDR3 DNA sequence: TGCGCCAGCAGCCCAGACACAAAGAACACTGAAGCTTTCTTT. Combining the CDR3 with reference TRBV5-1 and TRBJ1-1 gives the whole variable domain KAGVTQTPRYLIKTRGQQVTLSCSPISGHRSVSWYQQTPGQGLQFLFEYFSETQRNKGNFPGRFSGRQFSNSRSEMNVSTLELGDSALYLCASSPDTKNTEAFFGQGTRLTVV.

The V call is TRBV6-5, the J call TRBJ2-1, with 13 positions matching TRBD2. J lost 6 bases, V lost 6 bases, and 2 bases had no gene match. Looked up from germline, CDR1 is MNHEY and CDR2 is SVGAGI. This CDR3 has 14 residues. In DNA, the CDR3 is TGTGCCAGCAGCAGGACTAGCGGGGGCAATGAGCAGTTCTTC. Protein sequence: CASSRTSGGNEQFF.

The chain recombines TRBV5-4 with TRBJ1-1; 7 bases map to TRBD1. Germline V CDR1 and CDR2: SGHNT, YYREEE (reference sequence). The V gene end was trimmed by 4 bases and the J gene end by 0 bases; junction bases not matched to a gene: 3. The CDR3 extends over 14 amino acids. The CDR3 spells CASSPGQVNTEAFF. CDR3 DNA sequence: TGTGCCAGCAGCCCCGGACAGGTGAACACTGAAGCTTTCTTT.

The rearrangement uses TRBV30 and TRBJ2-1, with unresolved D. Trimming took 1 base from V and 7 from J, leaving 8 bases between them. The germline CDR1 and CDR2 sequences are GTSNPN and SVGIG (reference sequence). There are 12 residues in the CDR3. The CDR3 sequence: CAWSDQRNEQFF. The CDR3 DNA follows: TGTGCCTGGAGTGACCAGAGGAATGAGCAGTTCTTC.

The sample holds a few counts of this clone. The V and J genes are TRBV4-1 and TRBJ2-1; 9 bases match TRBD2. CDR1 MGHRA and CDR2 YSYEKL come from the germline V gene. This CDR3 comprises 15 residues. V shed 5 bases, J shed 7 bases, and the junction held 9 bases outside the gene matches. The CDR3: CASSGRAGGSNEQFF. CDR3 nucleotide sequence: TGCGCCAGCAGCGGTCGGGCGGGAGGGTCAAATGAGCAGTTCTTC.

This chain connects TRBV6-2 or TRBV6-3 to TRBJ1-1; D is possibly TRBD1 (6 bases). V was clipped by 6 bases and J by 3 bases, with 20 bases between them. Per germline, CDR1 MNHEY and CDR2 SVGEGT. The CDR3 consists of 16 residues. The DNA of the CDR3 is TGTGCCAGCAGCCCCTCAGGGGCAGGAAGAGACACTGAAGCTTTCTTT. It yields the protein CASSPSGAGRDTEAFF.

The rearrangement joins TRBV6-5 to TRBJ2-1, with 9 bases aligning to TRBD2. The CDR3 runs 15 residues. V gave up 7 bases and J gave up 8 bases; unmatched junction bases: 12. The germline CDR1 and CDR2 sequences are MNHEY and SVGAGI. CDR3 amino acids: CASNPAGGNYDEQFF. The CDR3 DNA follows: TGTGCCAGCAATCCTGCGGGGGGGAATTATGATGAGCAGTTCTTC.

The chain carries TRBV15 and TRBJ1-1, with D tentatively TRBD1 (5 bases). V gave up 3 bases and J gave up 1 base, with 15 bases separating them. The CDR3 consists of 16 residues. Per germline, CDR1 LNHNV and CDR2 YYDKDF (reference sequence). The CDR3 coding sequence is TGTGCCACCAGCAGGGGTCCTCCGACAGCGAACACTGAAGCTTTCTTT. Translation: CATSRGPPTANTEAFF.

The chain is built from TRBV2 and TRBJ1-6; 9 bases fit TRBD1. This CDR3 has 14 amino acids. Looked up from germline, CDR1 is SNHLY and CDR2 is FYNNEI. J lost 10 bases, V lost 6 bases, and 7 bases had no gene match. This CDR3 is CASSHGTGSSPLHF. CDR3 DNA sequence: TGTGCCAGCAGCCACGGGACAGGGTCATCACCCCTCCACTTT.

The V gene is TRBV19, the J gene TRBJ2-3; weak D call: TRBD2 (6 bases). CDR3 length: 15 amino acids. V lost 10 bases to trimming and J lost 3 bases, with 20 bases between them. Germline V CDR1 and CDR2: LNHDA, SQIVND (reference sequence). CDR3 coding DNA: TGTGCCACCCAAGGGTTTGGACTACCAACAGATACGCAGTATTTT. Translation gives CATQGFGLPTDTQYF.

The chain carries TRBV19 and TRBJ1-4; D might be TRBD1 (5 bases). Trimming took off 7 bases at V and 6 bases at J, with 15 bases between the two ends. Per germline, CDR1 LNHDA and CDR2 SQIVND (reference sequence). The CDR3 consists of 14 residues. CDR3: CASKVVDMDEKLFF. In nucleotides, the CDR3 is TGTGCCAGTAAAGTGGTGGACATGGATGAAAAACTGTTTTTT.

In its sample, this clone was seen a few times. The rearrangement links TRBV11-2 to TRBJ2-1; perhaps TRBD2 as D (5 bases). Trimming shortened V by 2 bases and J by 6 bases, and 14 bases separated the two germline ends. CDR3 length equals 15 residues. CDR1 and CDR2 from the germline V gene are SGHAT and FQNNGV. CDR3 sequence reads: CASSLSGSRSNEQFF. CDR3 DNA sequence: TGTGCCAGCAGCTTAAGCGGTAGTAGGTCCAATGAGCAGTTCTTC.